This T cell receptor (beta chain) was identified in a study of type 1 and type 2 diabetes patients. As for the study in general: Donors were type 1 diabetes, type 2 diabetes, or nondiabetic controls. From PBMCs, CD4+ and CD8+ T cells were isolated by magnetic microbeads.

Remarks on this clonotype: Its target is unknown.

Amplification started from genomic DNA. A primer set of 30 forward and 13 reverse primers amplified the CDR3. TCRdb reprocessed the multiplex PCR reads with MiXCR, giving one entry per CDR3 protein. The table has 250,000 to 300,000 distinct CDR3 sequences, 40% to 50% seen once; the top ten hold around 13%. Study-wide findings and caveats: Type 2 diabetes repertoires were more diverse than type 1 diabetes repertoires.

Germline values: CDR1 MNHNY, CDR2 SVGAGI (reference sequence). Trimming removed 4 bases from V and 7 bases from J, with 8 bases in between. The CDR3 spans 12 residues. The sequence came from a man aged 18 to 30 with type 2 diabetes. The source material was peripheral blood mononuclear cells (PBMCs). The J gene is TRBJ1-5, the V gene TRBV6-6; D remains ambiguous. CDR3 loop: CASSSPSQPQHF. CDR3 in DNA: TGTGCCAGCAGTTCCCCTTCCCAGCCCCAGCATTTT.